The TCR beta chain under discussion was sequenced for a study of cytomegalovirus exposure and HLA in healthy donors. This CDR3 spans 14 amino acids. Germline CDR1 SGHRS, CDR2 YFSETQ. V lost 5 bases to trimming and J lost 0 bases, with 11 bases between them. 60 Vbeta and 13 Jbeta primers were used in PCR. Some clones are missing from TCRdb's copy, which holds only in-frame ones; the method was immunoSEQ multiplex PCR. This table holds 150,000 to 160,000 clones, approximately 79% found once. The sequence was obtained from a woman aged 45 to 65 in good health and CMV-seropositive. V gene TRBV5-1 combines with J gene TRBJ1-1; D is ambiguous. Specimen: PBMCs. In DNA, the CDR3 is TGCGCCAGCAGACGGGAGGAGATGAACACTGAAGCTTTCTTT. Its protein is CASRREEMNTEAFF.